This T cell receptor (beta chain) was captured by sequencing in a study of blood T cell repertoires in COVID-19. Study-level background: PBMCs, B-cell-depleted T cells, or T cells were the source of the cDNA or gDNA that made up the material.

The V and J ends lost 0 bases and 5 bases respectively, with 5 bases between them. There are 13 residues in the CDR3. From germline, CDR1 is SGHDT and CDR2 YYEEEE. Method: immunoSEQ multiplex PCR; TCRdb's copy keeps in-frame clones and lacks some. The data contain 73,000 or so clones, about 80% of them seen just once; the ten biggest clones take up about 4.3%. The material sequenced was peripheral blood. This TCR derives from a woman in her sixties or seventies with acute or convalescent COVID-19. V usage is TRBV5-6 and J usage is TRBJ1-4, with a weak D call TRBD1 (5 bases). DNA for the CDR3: TGTGCCAGCAGCTTGGGACAGAATGAAAAACTGTTTTTT. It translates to CASSLGQNEKLFF.